The 7 T cell receptor beta chains in this list originate from one sample, sequenced in a study of T cell changes during pregnancy in multiple sclerosis. Repertoires were generated with immunoSEQ multiplex PCR, while TCRdb's copy carries only in-frame clones and drops some. This table holds more than 40,000 clones, under 95% found once. The source was CD4+ T cells from peripheral blood mononuclear cells, collected in the second trimester of pregnancy. Source of these receptors: a female donor with multiple sclerosis, enrolled in a pregnancy study.

The chain links TRBV6-1 to TRBJ1-2, with 7 bases matching TRBD1. The V and J ends lost 6 bases and 7 bases, in that order; junction bases with no gene match: 8. Germline-derived CDR1 and CDR2 are MNHNS and SASEGT. The CDR3 covers 13 residues. In DNA, the CDR3 is TGTGCCAGCAGGAACAGGGGTTCTGGTGGCTACACCTTC. Residues: CASRNRGSGGYTF.

This chain connects TRBV7-2 to TRBJ1-1, with D unresolved. There are 13 residues in the CDR3. Germline CDR1 reads SGHTA; CDR2 reads FQGNSA. Trimming took 5 bases from V and 2 from J, leaving 9 bases between them. This chain's CDR3 is CASSASRNTEAFF. Written as DNA, the CDR3 is TGTGCCAGCAGCGCATCGAGAAACACTGAAGCTTTCTTT.

This clone was recorded a few times. The chain combines TRBV19 with TRBJ1-6, with 9 bases aligning to TRBD1. CDR1 and CDR2 (germline): LNHDA, SQIVND (reference sequence). The ends lost 5 bases at V and 7 bases at J; junction bases unmatched: 6. CDR3 size: 15 residues. CDR3 sequence reads: CASSPTGQGNSPLHF. In nucleotides, the CDR3 is TGTGCCAGTAGTCCGACGGGACAGGGAAATTCACCCCTCCACTTT.

This clone appeared a few times. This chain links TRBV2 with TRBJ1-1, with a tentative D call TRBD1 (6 bases). Trimming removed 3 bases from V and 4 bases from J, with 15 bases in between. From germline, CDR1 is SNHLY and CDR2 FYNNEI. The CDR3 loop spans 15 amino acids. Written as DNA, the CDR3 is TGTGCCAGCAGTGATCGCGGGGGCGAAGGCACTGAAGCTTTCTTT. Its translation is CASSDRGGEGTEAFF.

The chain combines TRBV30 with TRBJ2-5, with D perhaps matching TRBD2 (6 bases). The V gene lost 5 bases and the J gene lost 2 bases, with 21 bases spanning the gap. Germline CDR1 GTSNPN, CDR2 SVGIG (reference sequence). The CDR3 runs 16 residues. As DNA, the CDR3 is TGTGCCTGGGCCCCAATGGGATACGGGGGTCAAGAGACCCAGTACTTC. Amino acid sequence: CAWAPMGYGGQETQYF.

This chain uses TRBV7-3 with TRBJ1-3; D is unresolved. Per germline, CDR1 SGHTA and CDR2 FQGTGA. V was pared by 5 bases and J by 4 bases, with 9 bases between. The CDR3 is 13 residues long. The DNA for the CDR3 is TGTGCCAGCAGCGGGGAGAGCGGAAACACCATATATTTT. Amino acid sequence: CASSGESGNTIYF.

The V and J genes are TRBV9 and TRBJ1-5; D is perhaps TRBD1 (6 bases). The germline V gene encodes CDR1 SGDLS and CDR2 YYNGEE. Trimming cost V 0 bases and J 7 bases, with 11 bases left between them. CDR3 length: 14 residues. CDR3 in amino acids: CASSVGEGGQPQHF. The CDR3 nucleotides read TGTGCCAGCAGCGTAGGGGAGGGGGGGCAGCCCCAGCATTTT.